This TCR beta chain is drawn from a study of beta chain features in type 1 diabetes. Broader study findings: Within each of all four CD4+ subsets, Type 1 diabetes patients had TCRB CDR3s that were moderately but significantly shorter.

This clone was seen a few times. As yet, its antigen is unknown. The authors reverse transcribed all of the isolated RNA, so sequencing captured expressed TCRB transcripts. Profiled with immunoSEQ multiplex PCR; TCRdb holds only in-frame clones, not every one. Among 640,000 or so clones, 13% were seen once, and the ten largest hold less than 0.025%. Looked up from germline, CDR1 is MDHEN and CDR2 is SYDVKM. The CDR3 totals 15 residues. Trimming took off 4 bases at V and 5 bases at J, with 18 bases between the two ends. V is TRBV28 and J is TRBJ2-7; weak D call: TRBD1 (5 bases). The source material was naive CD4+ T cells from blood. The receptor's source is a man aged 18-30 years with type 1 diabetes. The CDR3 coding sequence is TGTGCCAGCAGTTCACCCCGTCGACAGTTCAACGAGCAGTACTTC. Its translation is CASSSPRRQFNEQYF.